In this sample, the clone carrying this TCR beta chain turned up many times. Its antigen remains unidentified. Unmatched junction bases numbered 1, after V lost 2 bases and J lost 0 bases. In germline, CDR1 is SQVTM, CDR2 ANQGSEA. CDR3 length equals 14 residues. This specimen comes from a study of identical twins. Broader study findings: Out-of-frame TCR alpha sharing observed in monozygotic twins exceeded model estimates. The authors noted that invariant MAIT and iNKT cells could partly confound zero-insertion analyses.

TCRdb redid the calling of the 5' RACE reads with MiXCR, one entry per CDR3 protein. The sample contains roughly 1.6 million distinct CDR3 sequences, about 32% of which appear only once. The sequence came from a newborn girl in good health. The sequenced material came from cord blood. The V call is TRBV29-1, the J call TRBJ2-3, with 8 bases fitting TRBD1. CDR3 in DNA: TGCAGCGTTGAACAGGGGGCTAGCACAGATACGCAGTATTTT. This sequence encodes CSVEQGASTDTQYF.